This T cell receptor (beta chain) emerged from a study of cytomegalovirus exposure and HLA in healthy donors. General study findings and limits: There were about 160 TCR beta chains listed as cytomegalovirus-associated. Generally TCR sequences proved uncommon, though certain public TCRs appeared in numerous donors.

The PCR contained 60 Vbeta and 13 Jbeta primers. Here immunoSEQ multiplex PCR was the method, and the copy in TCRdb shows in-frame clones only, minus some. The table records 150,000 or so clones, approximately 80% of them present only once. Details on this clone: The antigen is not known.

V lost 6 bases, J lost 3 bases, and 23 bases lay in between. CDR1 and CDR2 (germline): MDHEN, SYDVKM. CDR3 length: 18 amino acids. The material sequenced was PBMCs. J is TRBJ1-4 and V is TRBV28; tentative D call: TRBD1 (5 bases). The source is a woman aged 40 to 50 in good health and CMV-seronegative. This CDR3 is CASRPSPDRLTANEKLFF. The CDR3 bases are TGTGCCAGCAGACCCTCTCCCGACAGACTTACAGCTAATGAAAAACTGTTTTTT.